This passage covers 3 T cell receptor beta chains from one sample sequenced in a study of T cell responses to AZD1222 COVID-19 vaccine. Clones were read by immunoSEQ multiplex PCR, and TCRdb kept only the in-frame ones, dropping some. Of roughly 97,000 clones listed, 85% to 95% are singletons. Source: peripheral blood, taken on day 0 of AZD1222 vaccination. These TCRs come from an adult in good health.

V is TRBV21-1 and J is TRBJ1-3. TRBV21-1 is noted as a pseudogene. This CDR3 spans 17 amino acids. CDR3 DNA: TGTGCCAGCAGCAATCTAACCGGGGGGTCGATCGCCGCCACCATATATTTT. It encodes CASSNLTGGSIAATIYF.

The CDR3 DNA follows: TGTGCCACAAAAGATAGCAATCAGCCCCAGCATTTT. Translating it yields CATKDSNQPQHF. The rearrangement links TRBV28 to TRBJ1-5; no clear D. This CDR3 has 12 residues. Between the trimmed V and J ends, which lost 10 bases and 0 bases, there was a span of 7 bases. Looked up from germline, CDR1 is MDHEN and CDR2 is SYDVKM.

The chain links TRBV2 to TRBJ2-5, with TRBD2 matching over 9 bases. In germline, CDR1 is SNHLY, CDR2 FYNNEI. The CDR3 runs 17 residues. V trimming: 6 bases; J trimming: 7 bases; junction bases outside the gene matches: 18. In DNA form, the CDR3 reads TGTGCCAGCAGGGGGGTGCGGGAGGGCCCATCCTTTGCGACCCAGTACTTC. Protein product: CASRGVREGPSFATQYF. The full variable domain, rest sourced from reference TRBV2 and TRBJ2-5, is EPEVTQTPSHQVTQMGQEVILRCVPISNHLYFYWYRQILGQKVEFLVSFYNNEISEKSEIFDDQFSVERPDGSNFTLKIRSTKLEDSAMYFCASRGVREGPSFATQYFGPGTRLLVL.